The 15 T cell receptor beta chains presented below share a single source sample, sequenced in a study of cytomegalovirus exposure and HLA in healthy donors. Primers: 60 Vbeta forward and 13 Jbeta reverse. The assay was immunoSEQ multiplex PCR, and TCRdb's table has in-frame clones only and misses some. The data hold roughly 150,000 clones, with about 80% observed a single time. The sample consisted of PBMCs. These receptors originate from a middle-aged woman in good health and CMV-seronegative.

A few counts support this clone. The chain carries TRBV4-1 and TRBJ2-1; 9 bases agree with TRBD2. CDR1 is MGHRA and CDR2 is YSYEKL in the germline V gene. Trimming at V came to 1 base and at J to 8 bases, leaving 12 bases not matched to a gene. This CDR3 has 17 residues. For the CDR3, the DNA is TGCGCCAGCAGCCAAGCGACTAGCGGAGGAGGGCTCCATGAGCAGTTCTTC. Translation gives CASSQATSGGGLHEQFF.

This clone was found once. The gene calls are TRBV10-3 and TRBJ2-7; 8 nucleotides align to TRBD2. CDR3 length equals 15 residues. The ends lost 8 bases at V and 1 base at J; junction bases unmatched: 10. CDR1 ENHRY and CDR2 SYGVKD come from the germline V gene. CDR3 sequence (DNA): TGTGCCATCGGGCCCGGGGGCGGGGGGTCCTACGAGCAGTACTTC. This translates into CAIGPGGGGSYEQYF.

The count of this clone is one. The chain combines TRBV7-6 with TRBJ2-5; 12 positions match TRBD2. The J call may be mistaken, given a closer DNA end match to TRBJ2-7. The CDR3 consists of 17 residues. Germline V gene lookup returns CDR1 SGHVS and CDR2 FNYEAQ. The CDR3: CASGEHPSGRAIHEQYF. Written as DNA, the CDR3 is TGTGCCAGCGGGGAGCACCCTAGCGGGAGGGCTATTCACGAGCAGTACTTC.

This chain connects TRBV4-2 to TRBJ1-4; 7 nucleotides match TRBD1. The CDR3 totals 14 residues. Trimming took 4 bases from V and 7 from J; bases not matched to a gene: 6. The germline gives CDR1 LGHNA, CDR2 YNFKEQ. The CDR3, as DNA: TGTGCCAGCAGCCTACAGGGGTCTGGTGAAAAACTGTTTTTT. Translating gives CASSLQGSGEKLFF.

The genes are TRBV4-3 and TRBJ2-1, with a weak D call TRBD2 (6 bases). CDR1 is LGHNA and CDR2 is YSLEER in the germline V gene. V was shortened by 0 bases and J by 5 bases, with 11 bases between the two germline ends. This CDR3 is 15 amino acids long. CDR3 in DNA: TGCGCCAGCAGCCAAGATGGGAGGATCCACAATGAGCAGTTCTTC. Amino acid sequence: CASSQDGRIHNEQFF.

Turning to this clone: The junction differs from germline at one of its ends, possibly a read error. The chain links TRBV7-9 to TRBJ1-1, with a possible D match to TRBD1 (5 bases). The CDR3 has 17 amino acids. Per the germline V gene, CDR1 is SEHNR and CDR2 is FQNEAQ (reference sequence). The CDR3 loop reads CSSNPISGRQLDTEAFF. Here the CDR3 DNA reads TGTTCCAGCAACCCCATTTCAGGGAGGCAGCTTGACACTGAAGCTTTCTTT.

The chain is built from TRBV6-5 and TRBJ2-7; D not certain. Germline-derived CDR1 and CDR2 are MNHEY and SVGAGI. Trimming cost V 2 bases and J 3 bases, with 17 bases left between them. This CDR3 is built from 16 residues. The CDR3 coding sequence is TGTGCCAGCAGTTACGTCCTCGGAACAGTCAACTACGAGCAGTACTTC. This sequence encodes CASSYVLGTVNYEQYF.

The sample holds a few counts of this clone. CDR3 residues: CSVVGGESYDSYEQYF. In DNA form, the CDR3 reads TGCAGCGTTGTAGGGGGGGAAAGCTACGACTCCTACGAGCAGTACTTC. The genes are TRBV29-1 and TRBJ2-7; TRBD2 is a possible D gene (7 bases). The CDR3 sequence is 16 residues long. Between the trimmed V and J ends, which lost 4 bases and 0 bases, there was a span of 19 bases. Per the germline V gene, CDR1 is SQVTM and CDR2 is ANQGSEA.

The chain uses TRBV25-1 and TRBJ2-1; TRBD1 matches 9 bases. Unmatched junction bases numbered 11, after V lost 7 bases and J lost 7 bases. Germline V lookup: CDR1 MGHDK, CDR2 SYGVNS. The CDR3 is 15 amino acids. CDR3: CASNIGTGSLNEQFF. As DNA, the CDR3 is TGTGCCAGCAATATTGGGACAGGGTCTCTTAATGAGCAGTTCTTC.

The genes are TRBV29-1 and TRBJ2-4; tentatively, D is TRBD1 (6 bases). V was trimmed by 7 bases and J by 12 bases, leaving 31 bases between them. The CDR3 has 16 residues. Germline V gene lookup returns CDR1 SQVTM and CDR2 ANQGSEA. The CDR3 loop reads CSATLRARGVSDSQYF. For the CDR3, the DNA is TGCAGCGCCACACTGCGGGCCAGGGGCGTTTCGGACAGTCAGTACTTC.

The chain uses TRBV6-1 and TRBJ2-7; 8 bases map to TRBD1. Germline assignment: CDR1 MNHNS and CDR2 SASEGT. The CDR3 contains 13 residues. J lost 3 bases, V lost 5 bases, and 3 bases had no gene match. CDR3 amino acids: CASSTGGVYEQYF. CDR3 coding DNA: TGTGCCAGCAGTACAGGGGGAGTCTACGAGCAGTACTTC.

J is TRBJ2-3 and V is TRBV4-1; D perhaps matches TRBD2 (6 bases). The CDR3 loop spans 17 amino acids. Trimming pared 1 base from V and 0 bases from J, leaving 14 bases between. Looked up from germline, CDR1 is MGHRA and CDR2 is YSYEKL. In DNA form, the CDR3 reads TGCGCCAGCAGCCAAGGCCTCGCGGGGACTAGCACAGATACGCAGTATTTT. Its protein product is CASSQGLAGTSTDTQYF.

This chain connects TRBV6-6 to TRBJ2-7, with 9 bases aligning to TRBD1. The CDR3 is made up of 13 amino acids. Germline V gene sequence: CDR1 MNHNY, CDR2 SVGAGI (reference sequence). Trimming at V came to 2 bases and at J to 5 bases, leaving 1 base not matched to a gene. The CDR3 loop is CASSYRDRDEQYF. CDR3 nucleotides: TGTGCCAGCAGTTACCGGGACAGGGACGAGCAGTACTTC.

The chain combines TRBV14 with TRBJ1-1, with 7 bases aligning to TRBD1. This CDR3 has 15 amino acids. J was trimmed by 2 bases and V by 1 base; bases with no gene match: 4. The germline V gene has CDR1 SGHDN and CDR2 FVKESK. The CDR3 loop reads CASSQGGTVNTEAFF. For the CDR3, the DNA is TGTGCCAGCAGCCAAGGGGGGACAGTCAACACTGAAGCTTTCTTT.

This clone occurred a few times. V and J are TRBV2 and TRBJ2-7, with TRBD2 identical over 7 bases. CDR1 is SNHLY and CDR2 is FYNNEI in the germline V gene. The CDR3 contains 13 residues. The V gene end was trimmed by 3 bases and the J gene end by 7 bases; junction bases not matched to a gene: 6. In DNA, the CDR3 is TGTGCCAGCAGTGAGCCCAGCGGGAAGGAGCAGTACTTC. Translated: CASSEPSGKEQYF. Looking up the rest from reference TRBV2 and TRBJ2-7 gives the full variable domain: EPEVTQTPSHQVTQMGQEVILRCVPISNHLYFYWYRQILGQKVEFLVSFYNNEISEKSEIFDDQFSVERPDGSNFTLKIRSTKLEDSAMYFCASSEPSGKEQYFGPGTRLTVT.